The 21 T cell receptor beta chains listed next were all sequenced from one sample in a study of cytomegalovirus exposure and HLA in healthy donors. Primers: 60 Vbeta forward and 13 Jbeta reverse. Assay: immunoSEQ multiplex PCR; the TCRdb copy retains only in-frame clones and omits some. This table has under 200,000 clones, just under 80% appearing once. Sample: PBMCs. These TCRs come from a woman aged 50 to 65 in good health and CMV-seropositive.

The chain uses TRBV7-2 and TRBJ2-7; D might be TRBD2 (6 bases). The CDR3 runs to 14 residues. Germline lookup yields CDR1 SGHTA and CDR2 FQGNSA. V gave up 2 bases and J gave up 5 bases, with 13 bases separating them. This CDR3 reads CASSLNGRIDEQYF. CDR3 nucleotide sequence: TGTGCCAGCAGCTTAAACGGGAGAATCGACGAGCAGTACTTC.

In its sample, this clone was seen a few times. The rearrangement joins TRBV5-1 to TRBJ1-2, with D hard to call. The CDR3 spans 14 residues. The V and J ends lost 0 bases and 6 bases respectively, with 12 bases between them. From germline, CDR1 is SGHRS and CDR2 YFSETQ. CDR3: CASSLEGRIDGYTF. The CDR3 nucleotides read TGCGCCAGCAGCTTGGAAGGGAGAATTGATGGCTACACCTTC.

This clone was recorded a few times. The CDR3 DNA reads as TGTGCCAGCAGTTACATGCTGAGCGCTACCTACAATGAGCAGTTCTTC. Amino acid sequence: CASSYMLSATYNEQFF. The chain is built from TRBV6-5 and TRBJ2-1, with D unresolved. Germline V gene sequence: CDR1 MNHEY, CDR2 SVGAGI. Trimming took 2 bases from V and 2 from J, leaving 13 bases between them. The CDR3 runs 16 residues.

The chain joins TRBV2 to TRBJ1-5, with D tentatively TRBD1 (5 bases). V shed 1 base and J shed 10 bases, with 14 bases lying between them. The CDR3 is 14 amino acids. The V gene's germline CDR1 is SNHLY and CDR2 FYNNEI. DNA of the CDR3: TGTGCCAGCAGTGAAGTTGGCAGGGAGGTACCCCAGCATTTT. It specifies CASSEVGREVPQHF.

The gene calls are TRBV13 and TRBJ2-3, with TRBD2 identical over 9 bases. CDR3 length: 16 residues. The germline gives CDR1 PRHDT, CDR2 FYEKMQ (reference sequence). Trimming took 8 bases from V and 5 from J; bases not matched to a gene: 14. This chain's CDR3 is CASSLGGLAGKDTQYF. The CDR3 bases are TGTGCCAGCTCCCTGGGGGGGCTAGCGGGAAAAGATACGCAGTATTTT.

The rearrangement uses TRBV7-9 and TRBJ1-1, with 8 bases that match TRBD1. The CDR3 covers 16 residues. Germline CDR1 and CDR2: SEHNR and FQNEAQ (reference sequence). Trimming at V came to 0 bases and at J to 5 bases, leaving 8 bases not matched to a gene. The chain's CDR3 is CASSLAGRGHGTEAFF. The CDR3 DNA reads as TGTGCCAGCAGCTTAGCGGGCAGGGGGCATGGGACTGAAGCTTTCTTT.

This chain links TRBV5-6 with TRBJ1-5; D perhaps matches TRBD1 (5 bases). Germline values: CDR1 SGHDT, CDR2 YYEEEE. The CDR3 has 14 residues. Trimming removed 0 bases at V and 4 bases at J, with 8 bases between. This CDR3 reads CASSLADRNQPQHF. The CDR3 bases are TGTGCCAGCAGCTTGGCCGACAGAAATCAGCCCCAGCATTTT.

The V call is TRBV7-8, the J call TRBJ2-3; D is possibly TRBD2 (6 bases). The CDR3 has 12 residues. Germline-derived CDR1 and CDR2 are SGHVS and FQNEAQ. V was trimmed by 3 bases and J by 10 bases, leaving 11 bases between them. Here the CDR3 DNA reads TGTGCCAGCAGCTTCCGTGGGGAGGCGCAGTATTTT. Amino acids: CASSFRGEAQYF.

This clone has more than one count but fewer than ten. This sequence joins TRBV2 and TRBJ1-6; no clear D. Looked up from germline, CDR1 is SNHLY and CDR2 is FYNNEI. V dropped 6 bases and J dropped 2 bases, with 8 bases sitting between them. The CDR3 sequence is 14 residues long. CDR3 residues: CASRTETYNSPLHF. CDR3 in DNA: TGTGCCAGCAGGACGGAGACCTATAATTCACCCCTCCACTTT.

V is TRBV9 and J is TRBJ2-1; no firm D call. Trimming cost V 4 bases and J 6 bases, with 11 bases left between them. Looked up from germline, CDR1 is SGDLS and CDR2 is YYNGEE. The CDR3 spans 13 residues. In DNA, the CDR3 is TGTGCCAGCAGCCCGCAGATCCCCAATGAGCAGTTCTTC. Encoded protein: CASSPQIPNEQFF.

The chain uses TRBV10-3 and TRBJ1-1, with D possibly being TRBD1 (5 bases). Germline V gene lookup returns CDR1 ENHRY and CDR2 SYGVKD. This CDR3 has 12 amino acids. V was cut by 6 bases and J by 6 bases, with 11 bases left in between. CDR3 in amino acids: CAISQGGAEAFF. The CDR3 region has the DNA TGTGCCATCAGCCAGGGTGGTGCTGAAGCTTTCTTT.

The chain has TRBV7-8 and TRBJ2-2; 9 nucleotides match TRBD1. V was pared by 5 bases and J by 5 bases, with 12 bases of the junction left unmatched. Germline V gives CDR1 SGHVS, CDR2 FQNEAQ. This CDR3 has 17 residues. The CDR3 sequence: CASSPLPGQGGTGELFF. The CDR3 nucleotides read TGTGCCAGCAGCCCTCTACCGGGACAGGGCGGAACCGGGGAGCTGTTTTTT.

The gene calls are TRBV28 and TRBJ2-7; 9 bases are shared with TRBD2. The trim removed 9 bases at V and 0 bases at J, leaving 6 bases unmatched. The CDR3 is 14 amino acids. Germline CDR1 MDHEN, CDR2 SYDVKM. The CDR3 DNA is TGTGCCAGTATGACTAGCGGAAACTCCTACGAGCAGTACTTC. This sequence encodes CASMTSGNSYEQYF. The full variable domain, in which reference TRBV28 and TRBJ2-7 provide the parts outside the CDR3, is DVKVTQSSRYLVKRTGEKVFLECVQDMDHENMFWYRQDPGLGLRLIYFSYDVKMKEKGDIPEGYSVSREKKERFSLILESASTNQTSMYLCASMTSGNSYEQYFGPGTRLTVT.

This chain joins TRBV5-6 and TRBJ1-2; no clear D gene. Deletions cut 0 bases from V and 6 bases from J, with 6 bases between. This CDR3 has 12 residues. The germline V gene has CDR1 SGHDT and CDR2 YYEEEE. This CDR3 is CASSLVLNGYTF. The CDR3 nucleotides read TGTGCCAGCAGCTTGGTCCTTAATGGCTACACCTTC.

The sample holds a few counts of this clone. The chain joins TRBV18 to TRBJ1-1; D may be TRBD1 (6 bases). Looked up from germline, CDR1 is KGHSH and CDR2 is LQKENI. The germline V and J ends were trimmed by 6 bases and 0 bases, with 17 bases remaining between them. The CDR3 totals 16 residues. CDR3 sequence: CASSPTRTVMNTEAFF. The CDR3 region has the DNA TGTGCCAGCTCCCCTACTCGGACAGTCATGAACACTGAAGCTTTCTTT.

The rearrangement joins TRBV19 to TRBJ1-1; D remains ambiguous. Germline assignment: CDR1 LNHDA and CDR2 SQIVND (reference sequence). The CDR3 totals 11 residues. The V end was cut by 9 bases, the J end by 6 bases, with 11 bases between. The CDR3 spells CASLGWAEAFF. In nucleotides, the CDR3 is TGTGCCAGCCTCGGGTGGGCTGAAGCTTTCTTT.

This chain connects TRBV6-5 to TRBJ2-3; D gene uncertain. Germline V CDR1 and CDR2: MNHEY, SVGAGI. V lost 6 bases and J 1 base, leaving 14 bases between the germline ends. The CDR3 has 15 residues. The CDR3 is CASRKLGLGTDTQYF. The CDR3 nucleotides read TGTGCCAGCAGAAAACTGGGCTTAGGCACAGATACGCAGTATTTT.

The gene calls are TRBV5-1 and TRBJ2-1; 9 positions agree with TRBD1. This CDR3 region has 16 residues. Germline assignment: CDR1 SGHRS and CDR2 YFSETQ. Trimming removed 4 bases from V and 6 bases from J; junction bases left unmatched: 11. Here the CDR3 DNA reads TGCGCCAGCAGCCAGGCCGGGACAGGGATCATCAATGAGCAGTTCTTC. Translated, it gives CASSQAGTGIINEQFF.

This clone was detected only once. The rearrangement links TRBV14 to TRBJ2-7; TRBD1 matches 9 bases. V dropped 0 bases and J dropped 3; count of bases not matched to a gene: 6. Germline V gene data show CDR1 as SGHDN and CDR2 as FVKESK. CDR3 length: 16 residues. This CDR3 is CASSQDVGTGIYEQYF. The CDR3 nucleotides read TGTGCCAGCAGCCAAGATGTTGGGACAGGGATCTACGAGCAGTACTTC.

The V gene is TRBV4-2, the J gene TRBJ2-3; D unclear. With 4 bases removed from V and 2 bases from J, the gap between germline ends came to 22 bases. CDR3 length: 18 residues. Germline V gene data show CDR1 as LGHNA and CDR2 as YNFKEQ. In DNA, the CDR3 is TGTGCCAGCAGCCCCCGTTCCGTATATGAGACTTACACAGATACGCAGTATTTT. Translating gives CASSPRSVYETYTDTQYF.

This chain connects TRBV27 to TRBJ2-7, with D tentatively TRBD1 (6 bases). Germline V gene lookup returns CDR1 MNHEY and CDR2 SMNVEV (reference sequence). The CDR3 has 15 residues. Trimming pared 6 bases from V and 3 bases from J, leaving 18 bases between. DNA of the CDR3: TGTGCCAGCAGCAAATTCCCCCAGGGGATCTACGAGCAGTACTTC. Protein sequence: CASSKFPQGIYEQYF.